The next 26 T cell receptor beta chains were all read from a single sample in a study of breast tumors, draining lymph nodes, adjacent tissues. Samples came from axillary lymph nodes draining the breast cancer. TCRdb re-called the multiplex PCR reads through MiXCR, storing one row per CDR3 protein. The sample records approximately 280,000 distinct CDR3 sequences, 30% being singletons. Sequencing was carried out using axillary lymph node tissue. The origin of the receptors is a female donor with breast cancer. Some clones in this sample may be carry-over from other donors' samples.

At least ten counts were recorded for this clonotype. The gene calls are TRBV12-3 or TRBV12-4 and TRBJ1-2; perhaps TRBD1 as D (6 bases). This CDR3 has 14 residues. The germline V and J ends were trimmed by 5 bases and 4 bases, with 14 bases remaining between them. This chain's CDR3 is CASSVGGTGYGYTF. Here the CDR3 DNA reads TGTGCCAGCAGTGTAGGGGGTACGGGCTATGGCTACACCTTC.

In the case of this clonotype: A read error is possible here, since a much larger clone lies one base away. In this CDR3 the conserved last residue, phenylalanine or tryptophan, is missing, so a read error is likely. The rearrangement links TRBV6-5 to TRBJ2-3; 8 nucleotides line up with TRBD1. With V trimmed by 8 bases and J by 1 base, 11 bases remained unmatched. This CDR3 has 16 residues. CDR1 MNHEY and CDR2 SVGAGI come from the germline V gene. The CDR3 loop is CASGPRGRRGTDTQYL. The CDR3 DNA reads as TGTGCCAGCGGACCCAGGGGGCGCCGGGGCACAGATACGCAGTATCTT.

This clonotype has at least ten counts. This chain connects TRBV20-1 to TRBJ2-1, with D possibly being TRBD2 (6 bases). The germline V gene has CDR1 DFQATT and CDR2 SNEGSKA (reference sequence). Trimming removed 6 bases from V and 5 bases from J, with 17 bases in between. CDR3 length equals 14 residues. The CDR3 is CSAFGSLFDNEQFF. For the CDR3, the DNA is TGCAGTGCATTCGGGAGCCTATTCGACAATGAGCAGTTCTTC.

This clonotype was recorded many times. This chain links TRBV11-3 with TRBJ2-2; possibly TRBD1 or TRBD2 for D (5 bases each). Germline loops: CDR1 SGHNT, CDR2 YENEEA. Trimming removed 5 bases from V and 6 bases from J, with 10 bases in between. This CDR3 spans 13 amino acids. The CDR3 region has the DNA TGTGCCAGCAGCCTTCGAGGGGCCGGGGAGCTGTTTTTT. Its translation: CASSLRGAGELFF.

The rearrangement uses TRBV6-5 and TRBJ1-1; no clear D. Germline CDR1 and CDR2: MNHEY and SVGAGI. V was shortened by 0 bases and J by 1 base, with 9 bases between the two germline ends. This CDR3 has 15 residues. In nucleotides, the CDR3 is TGTGCCAGCAGTTACTCGCTTTGGACGAACACTGAAGCTTTCTTT. As protein: CASSYSLWTNTEAFF.

Of note for this clonotype: A much more abundant neighbour one base away suggests this may be a read error. The rearrangement links TRBV7-2 to TRBJ2-7; 16 nucleotides align to TRBD2. The CDR3 length is 18 residues. Germline V CDR1 and CDR2: SGHTA, FQGNSA. The CDR3 bases are TGTGCCAACAGCGTATCGGGACTAGCGGGAGGGATCTCCTACGAGCAGTACTTC. Translated: CANSVSGLAGGISYEQYF.

Only a few counts were recorded for this clonotype. V and J are TRBV6-1 and TRBJ2-7; 7 bases match TRBD2. Germline CDR1 is MNHNS and CDR2 is SASEGT. The CDR3 extends over 11 amino acids. CDR3 DNA: TGTGCGCGGGAGCGCCCCTACGAGCAGTACTTC. Translating gives CARERPYEQYF.

A remark on this clonotype: An end of the junction does not agree with germline; a read error may underlie this. The chain has TRBV15 and TRBJ2-1, with 9 bases that match TRBD1. Germline V gives CDR1 LNHNV, CDR2 YYDKDF (reference sequence). The CDR3 spans 15 residues. The CDR3 DNA sequence: TGTACCACCAGCGGAGGACAGGGGCGGTTCGATGAGCAGTTCTTC. This codes for CTTSGGQGRFDEQFF.

This clonotype was seen at least ten times. The CDR3 DNA follows: TGTGCCAGCAGCCCATTGGGACAGGCCGGTCCCAGGGATTCACCCCTCCACTTT. Its translation is CASSPLGQAGPRDSPLHF. This chain links TRBV7-6 with TRBJ1-6; TRBD1 matches at 8 bases. Unmatched junction bases numbered 17, after V lost 5 bases and J lost 8 bases. CDR1 is SGHVS, CDR2 FNYEAQ, per germline. The CDR3 contains 18 residues.

The J gene is TRBJ2-2, the V gene TRBV11-2, with 9 bases identical to TRBD2. The CDR3 extends over 15 amino acids. CDR1 and CDR2 from the germline V gene are SGHAT and FQNNGV. With 6 bases clipped from V and 4 bases from J, the junction kept 6 bases outside the gene matches. The CDR3 protein is CASSLREGTTGELFF. As DNA, the CDR3 is TGTGCCAGCAGTTTGCGGGAGGGGACCACCGGGGAGCTGTTTTTT.

The gene calls are TRBV6-5 and TRBJ2-7; TRBD2 aligns across 8 bases. CDR1 and CDR2 (germline): MNHEY, SVGAGI. The V gene end was trimmed by 7 bases and the J gene end by 4 bases; junction bases not matched to a gene: 12. The CDR3 contains 15 residues. The CDR3 DNA follows: TGTGCCAGCACGCACGCGGGAGGTGGGATATACGAGCAGTACTTC. This translates into CASTHAGGGIYEQYF.

In regard to this clonotype: Since a much larger clone is just one base distant, this may be a read error. This rearrangement joins TRBV19 to TRBJ2-3; D is possibly TRBD1 (5 bases). The germline V and J ends were trimmed by 6 bases and 4 bases, with 14 bases remaining between them. The germline CDR1 and CDR2 sequences are LNHDA and SQIVND (reference sequence). This CDR3 is built from 14 residues. CDR3 sequence reads: CASRHAKGADTQYF. CDR3 bases: TGTGCCAGTAGACATGCTAAAGGGGCAGATACGCAGTATTTT.

V is TRBV19 and J is TRBJ1-1, with D maybe TRBD1 (6 bases). V lost 8 bases and J lost 3, with 13 bases in between. This CDR3 is built from 13 residues. CDR1 is LNHDA, CDR2 SQIVND, per germline (reference sequence). The CDR3 nucleotides are TGTGCCAGTTCGGACAGAAGGGACACTGAAGCTTTCTTT. It is translated as CASSDRRDTEAFF.

Ten or more counts support this clonotype. The chain recombines TRBV20-1 with TRBJ2-1, with 10 nucleotides matching TRBD1. V gave up 6 bases and J gave up 1 base; unmatched junction bases: 9. CDR1 and CDR2 (germline): DFQATT, SNEGSKA (reference sequence). CDR3 length: 16 amino acids. This CDR3 is CSARRLGQGSYNEQFF. The CDR3 DNA sequence: TGCAGTGCCAGGAGGTTGGGACAGGGGTCCTACAATGAGCAGTTCTTC.

This clonotype was observed many times. The rearrangement links TRBV24-1 to TRBJ1-2; D is ambiguous. The V and J ends lost 4 bases and 2 bases respectively, with 7 bases between them. The CDR3 is 13 amino acids. Germline CDR1 reads KGHDR; CDR2 reads SFDVKD. The CDR3 is CATSDPENYGYTF. CDR3 nucleotides: TGTGCCACCAGTGACCCCGAAAACTATGGCTACACCTTC.

In the case of this clonotype: The junction does not match germline at one end; this may be a read error. The V call is TRBV6-6, the J call TRBJ2-2, with 8 bases lining up with TRBD2. CDR3 length: 15 residues. CDR1 is MNHNY, CDR2 SVGAGI, per germline (reference sequence). The DNA of the CDR3 is TGTGCCAGCAGTCCAGGACTAGCCTCGGCCGGGGAGCTGTTCTTT. Translating it yields CASSPGLASAGELFF.

A remark on this clonotype: At one end, the junction sequence differs from germline, possibly due to a read error. The V and J genes are TRBV4-3 and TRBJ2-3; 9 bases agree with TRBD2. The CDR3 has 16 amino acids. The germline V gene encodes CDR1 LGHNA and CDR2 YSLEER. CDR3 bases: TGCGCCAGCGGCCAAGATTCGGGCGGGAGGGGGGATACGCAGTATTTT. As protein: CASGQDSGGRGDTQYF.

This clonotype was seen only once. The V gene is TRBV20-1, the J gene TRBJ2-1, with D perhaps TRBD1 (6 bases). CDR3 length: 15 residues. Germline CDR1 reads DFQATT; CDR2 reads SNEGSKA (reference sequence). V dropped 5 bases and J dropped 6 bases, with 20 bases sitting between them. The CDR3 sequence is CSAASDRGKSNEQFF. In nucleotides, the CDR3 is TGCAGTGCTGCCTCGGACAGAGGGAAGTCCAATGAGCAGTTCTTC.

Notes on this clonotype: A much larger clone lies a single base off, so this may be a read error. The conserved closing phenylalanine or tryptophan is absent in this CDR3, likely reflecting a read error. The chain employs TRBV6-5 and TRBJ2-2; D might be TRBD2 (5 bases). Germline V CDR1 and CDR2: MNHEY, SVGAGI. Trimming cost V 6 bases and J 2 bases, with 10 bases left between them. This CDR3 contains 14 residues. The CDR3 region is CASSKRTNTGELFL. As DNA, the CDR3 is TGTGCCAGCAGCAAGCGGACTAACACCGGGGAGCTGTTTCTT.

There are many counts of this clonotype. The chain joins TRBV24-1 to TRBJ2-6; 8 nucleotides agree with TRBD1. The CDR3 has 16 residues. Trimming removed 5 bases from V and 2 bases from J; junction bases left unmatched: 4. CDR1 is KGHDR and CDR2 is SFDVKD in the germline V gene. The CDR3 loop is CATSGTGTAGANVLTF. The CDR3 DNA follows: TGTGCCACCAGTGGGACAGGGACCGCTGGGGCCAACGTCCTGACTTTC.

This clonotype showed up many times. The rearrangement links TRBV24-1 to TRBJ2-1; the match to TRBD1 covers 8 bases. The germline V gene has CDR1 KGHDR and CDR2 SFDVKD. V lost 3 bases, J lost 8 bases, and 8 bases stayed unmatched. The CDR3 loop spans 15 amino acids. For the CDR3, the DNA is TGTGCCACCAGTGATGCCCGGGACAGGCGATATGAGCAGTTCTTC. Protein sequence: CATSDARDRRYEQFF.

The chain combines TRBV30 with TRBJ1-4, with 9 nucleotides matching TRBD1. This CDR3 is built from 12 residues. CDR1 and CDR2 (germline): GTSNPN, SVGIG (reference sequence). J was trimmed by 7 bases and V by 8 bases; bases with no gene match: 5. This chain's CDR3 is CAGRTGAEKLFF. DNA for the CDR3: TGTGCCGGTAGGACAGGGGCTGAAAAACTGTTTTTT.

Of note for this clonotype: One junction end does not reproduce the germline sequence, and a read error may be involved. The rearrangement links TRBV5-5 to TRBJ2-4; D is undetermined. The germline CDR1 and CDR2 sequences are SGHKS and YYEKEE (reference sequence). The CDR3 has 14 residues. The DNA for the CDR3 is TGTGCCTGCAGCCCCCCTCTTGGGGATGACATTCAGTACTTC. It yields the protein CACSPPLGDDIQYF.

This clonotype came up a few times. A much larger clone sits a single nucleotide away, making a read error possible. The rearrangement joins TRBV20-1 to TRBJ2-1; 8 bases are a match to TRBD2. This CDR3 has 14 amino acids. Trimming removed 5 bases from V and 9 bases from J; junction bases left unmatched: 12. Looked up from germline, CDR1 is DFQATT and CDR2 is SNEGSKA (reference sequence). The CDR3 sequence: CSAYLAGYVAEQFF. The CDR3 DNA follows: TGCAGTGCTTACTTAGCGGGATACGTCGCTGAGCAGTTCTTC.

This clonotype was picked up many times. This chain connects TRBV20-1 to TRBJ2-7; 8 nucleotides align to TRBD2. The CDR3 covers 14 residues. Trimming cost V 1 base and J 4 bases; bases outside gene matches: 6. Germline CDR1 is DFQATT and CDR2 is SNEGSKA (reference sequence). The CDR3, as DNA: TGCAGTGCTAGAGGAGGCGGGAGGAGGTACGAGCAGTACTTC. Translated: CSARGGGRRYEQYF.

The genes are TRBV3-1 and TRBJ2-5; maybe TRBD2 (6 bases). CDR3 length: 15 residues. Germline CDR1 is LGHDT and CDR2 is YNNKEL (reference sequence). Between the trimmed V and J ends, which lost 0 bases and 2 bases, there was a span of 10 bases. CDR3 residues: CASSQDSGLQETQYF. DNA for the CDR3: TGTGCCAGCAGCCAAGATTCCGGACTACAAGAGACCCAGTACTTC.